This T cell receptor (beta chain) was retrieved from a study of cytomegalovirus exposure and HLA in healthy donors. Notes on the study in general: High specificity and sensitivity for cytomegalovirus status were reported for the classifier. Associated with HLA alleles at 0.05 false discovery rate in a later analysis were 17,000 or so TCR beta sequences. In all likelihood, a cluster of highly shared sequence variants was a sequencing artifact.

V dropped 1 base and J dropped 4; count of bases not matched to a gene: 7. The CDR3 is made up of 16 amino acids. The germline V gene has CDR1 LNHDA and CDR2 SQIVND (reference sequence). 60 Vbeta and 13 Jbeta primers were used in PCR. TCRdb's copy holds only in-frame clones and misses some; the assay was immunoSEQ multiplex PCR. The table lists over 120,000 clones, 82% of them singletons, with approximately 9.7% in the top ten. In the case of this clone: Its target is unknown.

Sequenced input: PBMCs. This receptor was taken from a woman aged 55 to 70 in good health and CMV-seropositive. This chain connects TRBV19 to TRBJ2-3; 8 bases agree with TRBD2. CDR3 in amino acids: CASSIAAGGVPDTQYF. For the CDR3, the DNA is TGTGCCAGTAGTATAGCGGCGGGAGGTGTCCCAGATACGCAGTATTTT.